These 25 T cell receptor beta chains originate from one sample sequenced in a study of T cells in Graves' hyperthyroidism and ophthalmopathy (dated 2019 in TCRdb). The protocol used for the library was multiplex PCR. TCRdb names Illumina HiSeq 2000 as the instrument used. The TCR beta CDR3 regions were amplified from RNA transcripts. For the first round of RT-PCR on the TCR CDR3, the HTBI primer set was used together with the Qiagen OneStep RT-PCR kit. TCRdb reanalyzed the raw reads on its own, using fastp at Q25 for trimming and MiXCR for clone calling, and kept in-frame beta chains. Rows with a matching CDR3 protein are joined into one entry that keeps the most common DNA and genes. The sample contains roughly 640,000 distinct CDR3 sequences, about a sixth of them found a single time. The top ten clonotypes cover 2.5% to 4% of the sample. Sequencing was done on a sample of blood. These receptors originate from a woman between 40 and 55 years old with Graves' ophthalmopathy.

This clonotype was picked up a small number of times. This chain links TRBV30 with TRBJ1-3, with D possibly matching TRBD1 (6 bases). V gave up 2 bases and J gave up 2 bases, with 16 bases separating them. There are 16 residues in the CDR3. Germline V lookup: CDR1 GTSNPN, CDR2 SVGIG (reference sequence). DNA for the CDR3: TGTGCCTGGAGTAAACCCGGACAGTTTACTGGAAACACCATATATTTT. This codes for CAWSKPGQFTGNTIYF. The whole variable domain, filled in from reference TRBV30 and TRBJ1-3, reads SQTIHQWPATLVQPVGSPLSLECTVEGTSNPNLYWYRQAAGRGLQLLFYSVGIGQISSEVPQNLSASRPQDRQFILSSKKLLLSDSGFYLCAWSKPGQFTGNTIYFGEGSWLTVV.

The chain couples TRBV10-3 to TRBJ2-1, with D unresolved. Deletions cut 1 base from V and 10 bases from J, with 17 bases between. Germline assignment: CDR1 ENHRY and CDR2 SYGVKD. The CDR3 totals 15 residues. As DNA, the CDR3 is TGTGCCATCAGTGAGTTCAGTCAGGCGGCCTCCGAGCAGTTCTTC. Translation: CAISEFSQAASEQFF.

The sample holds many counts of this clonotype. The chain combines TRBV2 with TRBJ2-3, with TRBD2 matching 14 bases. The CDR3 runs 17 residues. Losses at the gene ends were 6 bases for V and 2 bases for J; bases not matched to a gene: 7. Looked up from germline, CDR1 is SNHLY and CDR2 is FYNNEI. The CDR3 DNA reads as TGTGCCAGCAGCCGAGGGGGACTAGCGGGGGCCACAGATACGCAGTATTTT. Translation: CASSRGGLAGATDTQYF.

The gene calls are TRBV2 and TRBJ2-5; D unresolved. In germline, CDR1 is SNHLY, CDR2 FYNNEI. V shed 5 bases and J shed 13 bases, with 17 bases lying between them. The CDR3 runs to 12 residues. Here the CDR3 reads CASSRTAPPLYF. CDR3 nucleotide sequence: TGTGCCAGCAGTCGGACCGCCCCCCCCCTGTACTTC.

This clonotype was observed many times. The chain links TRBV20-1 to TRBJ1-1; D is ambiguous. Germline V gene lookup returns CDR1 DFQATT and CDR2 SNEGSKA (reference sequence). Trimming removed 3 bases at V and 4 bases at J, with 15 bases between. This CDR3 is 14 amino acids long. CDR3 DNA: TGCAGTGCTAGGGCCCCGGGCAGATCCACTGAAGCTTTCTTT. Translating gives CSARAPGRSTEAFF.

Ten or more counts support this clonotype. The chain links TRBV29-1 to TRBJ2-7, with D possibly TRBD2 on 6 matching bases. This CDR3 is built from 13 residues. CDR1 is SQVTM, CDR2 ANQGSEA, per germline. V was trimmed by 7 bases and J by 0 bases, leaving 13 bases between them. CDR3 nucleotides: TGCAGCGCCCGGGAGCCGAGCTCCTACGAGCAGTACTTC. Amino acid sequence: CSAREPSSYEQYF.

This clonotype has ten or more counts. In DNA, the CDR3 is TGTGCCAGCAGCTCAACACCGGGCGCAGGAGCCTATGGCTACACCTTC. Translation gives CASSSTPGAGAYGYTF. The chain combines TRBV7-9 with TRBJ1-2; D call uncertain. Germline lookup yields CDR1 SEHNR and CDR2 FQNEAQ (reference sequence). The germline V and J ends were trimmed by 4 bases and 4 bases, with 19 bases remaining between them. CDR3 size: 16 residues.

The chain is built from TRBV20-1 and TRBJ1-4; D unclear. Trimming removed 0 bases at V and 6 bases at J, with 8 bases between. The CDR3 is made up of 13 amino acids. Germline CDR1 is DFQATT and CDR2 is SNEGSKA (reference sequence). The CDR3 DNA sequence: TGCAGTGCTAGAGATTTCCTGGATGAAAAACTGTTTTTT. Translating gives CSARDFLDEKLFF.

This clonotype was counted a few times. The gene calls are TRBV28 and TRBJ2-7; 8 nucleotides line up with TRBD2. After removal of 6 bases from V and 3 bases from J, the junction contained 10 bases not matched to a gene. The CDR3 length is 15 residues. Germline assignment: CDR1 MDHEN and CDR2 SYDVKM. Here the CDR3 DNA reads TGTGCCAGCAGCCTTCCCGGGGGGGTAAGCTACGAGCAGTACTTC. Its translation: CASSLPGGVSYEQYF.

The sample holds many counts of this clonotype. The J gene is TRBJ1-1, the V gene TRBV18; no clear D gene. CDR1 is KGHSH, CDR2 LQKENI, per germline. The CDR3 has 12 residues. Trimming shortened V by 8 bases and J by 1 base, and 8 bases separated the two germline ends. The DNA for the CDR3 is TGTGCCAGCAGCTTAACGAACACTGAAGCTTTCTTT. Residues: CASSLTNTEAFF.

This chain connects TRBV6-1 to TRBJ2-4, with 9 bases fitting TRBD2. Germline assignment: CDR1 MNHNS and CDR2 SASEGT. Trimming took 9 bases from V and 11 from J; bases not matched to a gene: 8. The CDR3 length is 12 residues. In nucleotides, the CDR3 is TGTGCCAGTAGGGGGCGGGGGGGGGTTCAGTACTTC. Its protein is CASRGRGGVQYF.

DNA for the CDR3: TGCAGTGCTAACGACAGGGGATCCTATAATTCACCCCTCCACTTT. This sequence encodes CSANDRGSYNSPLHF. The chain employs TRBV20-1 and TRBJ1-6; 8 nucleotides agree with TRBD1. Germline CDR1 DFQATT, CDR2 SNEGSKA (reference sequence). V lost 4 bases and J lost 1; bases outside the gene matches: 3. CDR3 size: 15 residues.

V and J are TRBV6-5 and TRBJ1-3; 8 positions agree with TRBD1. Trimming removed 2 bases from V and 3 bases from J; junction bases left unmatched: 9. Germline values: CDR1 MNHEY, CDR2 SVGAGI. The CDR3 contains 17 residues. CDR3 bases: TGTGCCAGCAGTTACGGCCGGACAGGGCAGTATGGAAACACCATATATTTT. The encoded protein is CASSYGRTGQYGNTIYF.

The chain joins TRBV7-9 to TRBJ2-2; D may be TRBD1 (6 bases). Per germline, CDR1 SEHNR and CDR2 FQNEAQ (reference sequence). V was pared by 5 bases and J by 4 bases, with 17 bases between. The CDR3 is 16 residues long. CDR3 residues: CASSPLRGEGTGELFF. CDR3 DNA: TGTGCCAGCAGCCCACTCAGGGGTGAGGGCACCGGGGAGCTGTTTTTT. Full variable domain (missing parts from reference TRBV7-9 and TRBJ2-2): DTGVSQNPRHKITKRGQNVTFRCDPISEHNRLYWYRQTLGQGPEFLTYFQNEAQLEKSRLLSDRFSAERPKGSFSTLEIQRTEQGDSAMYLCASSPLRGEGTGELFFGEGSRLTVL.

The gene calls are TRBV27 and TRBJ1-5; D remains ambiguous. Germline V gives CDR1 MNHEY, CDR2 SMNVEV (reference sequence). CDR3 length equals 13 residues. V lost 5 bases, J lost 5 bases, and 10 bases lay in between. This CDR3 is CASSVRQDQPQHF. CDR3 coding DNA: TGTGCCAGCAGTGTGAGGCAGGATCAGCCCCAGCATTTT.

This clonotype was seen more than once but under ten times. This chain joins TRBV5-1 and TRBJ2-2, with TRBD1 as a possible D gene (6 bases). Per germline, CDR1 SGHRS and CDR2 YFSETQ. The CDR3 covers 15 residues. Trimming stripped 5 bases from V and 2 bases from J, with 13 bases between. The CDR3 region is CASRQDRFNTGELFF. In nucleotides, the CDR3 is TGCGCCAGCAGACAAGACAGGTTTAACACCGGGGAGCTGTTTTTT.

This clonotype was detected many times. V and J are TRBV11-3 and TRBJ2-3, with D possibly TRBD1 on 6 matching bases. CDR1 and CDR2 from the germline V gene are SGHNT and YENEEA. CDR3 length: 15 residues. V was clipped by 5 bases and J by 9 bases, with 21 bases between them. CDR3 residues: CASSASGHLTRTQYF. Written as DNA, the CDR3 is TGTGCCAGCAGCGCCTCGGGACACCTCACAAGGACGCAGTATTTT.

Details on this clonotype: This clone may be a read error of a much larger clone one base away. The chain recombines TRBV11-2 with TRBJ2-7, with 7 bases fitting TRBD1. The J call may be faulty, since TRBJ2-1 better matches the DNA end. The CDR3 has 15 residues. Germline CDR1 is SGHAT and CDR2 is FQNNGV. CDR3: CASSPRQGSSYEQFF. CDR3 in DNA: TGTGCCAGCAGCCCCCGACAGGGAAGCTCCTACGAGCAGTTCTTC.

Many counts were recorded for this clonotype. The chain couples TRBV10-3 to TRBJ2-1; possible D gene TRBD2, 5 bases. Trimming cost V 0 bases and J 5 bases, with 8 bases left between them. The length of the CDR3 is 14 residues. Germline V CDR1 and CDR2: ENHRY, SYGVKD. The CDR3 here is CAISESHGNNEQFF. In DNA form, the CDR3 reads TGTGCCATCAGTGAGTCGCACGGGAACAATGAGCAGTTCTTC.

At least ten counts were recorded for this clonotype. The chain is built from TRBV12-3 or TRBV12-4 and TRBJ1-6; D might be TRBD1 (5 bases). The germline V and J ends were trimmed by 6 bases and 8 bases, with 11 bases remaining between them. The CDR3 has 13 residues. CDR3 sequence: CASRQTGDSPLHF. The DNA of the CDR3 is TGTGCCAGCAGGCAAACGGGGGATTCACCCCTCCACTTT.

This clonotype was recorded at least ten times. The rearrangement joins TRBV7-8 to TRBJ2-5; possibly TRBD1 for D (5 bases). The CDR3 is 13 residues long. V shed 4 bases and J shed 5 bases, with 11 bases lying between them. In germline, CDR1 is SGHVS, CDR2 FQNEAQ. The CDR3 nucleotides are TGTGCCAGCAGCTCAGGGTGGCAGGAGACCCAGTACTTC. This encodes CASSSGWQETQYF. The variable domain in full, with the rest retrieved from reference TRBV7-8 and TRBJ2-5, is GAGVSQSPRYKVAKRGQDVALRCDPISGHVSLFWYQQALGQGPEFLTYFQNEAQLDKSGLPSDRFFAERPEGSVSTLKIQRTQQEDSAVYLCASSSGWQETQYFGPGTRLLVL.

The chain joins TRBV30 to TRBJ2-7; D not resolved. The germline V gene has CDR1 GTSNPN and CDR2 SVGIG (reference sequence). V lost 0 bases and J 2 bases, leaving 5 bases between the germline ends. The CDR3 length is 12 residues. The CDR3 DNA sequence: TGTGCCTGGAGTGTAGAAGCCTACGAGCAGTACTTC. It yields the protein CAWSVEAYEQYF.

This clonotype was counted ten times or more. The rearrangement joins TRBV20-1 to TRBJ1-1; D unclear. Germline V gene lookup returns CDR1 DFQATT and CDR2 SNEGSKA (reference sequence). The CDR3 spans 13 residues. V was pared by 3 bases and J by 3 bases, with 11 bases between. CDR3 sequence (DNA): TGCAGTGCTAGTGGGGTTGGGTACACTGAAGCTTTCTTT. It codes for CSASGVGYTEAFF.

V gene TRBV30 combines with J gene TRBJ1-3; D gene unclear. The germline CDR1 and CDR2 sequences are GTSNPN and SVGIG (reference sequence). The germline V and J ends were trimmed by 2 bases and 2 bases, with 7 bases remaining between them. The CDR3 has 13 residues. CDR3 nucleotides: TGTGCCTGGAGTTTGCCAGCTGGAAACACCATATATTTT. Translation: CAWSLPAGNTIYF.

The chain has TRBV20-1 and TRBJ1-4, with no clear D. CDR3 length: 15 amino acids. Trimming pared 5 bases from V and 0 bases from J, leaving 13 bases between. The V gene's germline CDR1 is DFQATT and CDR2 SNEGSKA (reference sequence). The CDR3, as DNA: TGCAGTGCTTCCGCGACTGTAGCAACTAATGAAAAACTGTTTTTT. Translating gives CSASATVATNEKLFF.